These 21 T cell receptor beta chains originate from one sample sequenced in a study of T cells in Graves' hyperthyroidism and ophthalmopathy. Researchers took RNA transcripts and amplified the TCR beta CDR3 regions from them. The HTBI primer set drove a first-round RT-PCR of the TCR CDR3. MiXCR, run by TCRdb on the multiplex PCR reads, gives a single entry per CDR3 protein. The repertoire has approximately 640,000 distinct CDR3 sequences, around 16% of them found once; the top ten carry around 16%. Material for sequencing was blood. These receptors came from a man aged 50 or older with Graves' hyperthyroidism.

This clonotype was detected ten times or more. This chain uses TRBV11-2 with TRBJ1-1; D is undetermined. V was clipped by 5 bases and J by 3 bases, with 16 bases between them. Germline CDR1 SGHAT, CDR2 FQNNGV. The CDR3 loop spans 15 amino acids. In DNA form, the CDR3 reads TGTGCCAGCAGCCCTCCCGGGGTGAAGGACACTGAAGCTTTCTTT. This codes for CASSPPGVKDTEAFF.

This clonotype was seen only a few times. This chain uses TRBV14 with TRBJ1-2; maybe TRBD1 (6 bases). Trimming took off 0 bases at V and 2 bases at J, with 10 bases between the two ends. Germline CDR1 reads SGHDN; CDR2 reads FVKESK. This CDR3 spans 15 amino acids. Written as DNA, the CDR3 is TGTGCCAGCAGCCAAGACGGACAGCCGAACTATGGCTACACCTTC. It encodes CASSQDGQPNYGYTF.

This clonotype was seen a few times. The rearrangement links TRBV12-5 to TRBJ2-7; possibly TRBD1 or TRBD2 for D (5 bases each). Germline values: CDR1 LGHNT, CDR2 FRNRAP. The V gene lost 2 bases and the J gene lost 4 bases, with 18 bases spanning the gap. The CDR3 length is 16 residues. CDR3 coding DNA: TGTGCTAGTGGTTTGCCACACGGGGTCGGGACGTACGAGCAGTACTTC. It yields the protein CASGLPHGVGTYEQYF.

The J gene is TRBJ1-4, the V gene TRBV4-1; D remains unclear. CDR1 and CDR2 from the germline V gene are MGHRA and YSYEKL. The CDR3 covers 14 residues. V was clipped by 4 bases and J by 4 bases, with 10 bases between them. DNA for the CDR3: TGCGCCAGCAGCCCGCGGCCGAGTAATGAAAAACTGTTTTTT. It translates to CASSPRPSNEKLFF.

The table lists this clonotype with many counts. The chain has TRBV28 and TRBJ2-7, with D perhaps matching TRBD1 (6 bases). V lost 5 bases and J 4 bases, leaving 15 bases between the germline ends. Germline V gene lookup returns CDR1 MDHEN and CDR2 SYDVKM. The CDR3 runs 14 residues. The CDR3 loop is CASSTNRESYEQYF. The CDR3 DNA is TGTGCCAGCAGTACAAACAGGGAGAGTTACGAGCAGTACTTC.

The chain uses TRBV19 and TRBJ2-5, with 7 bases that match TRBD1. CDR1 LNHDA and CDR2 SQIVND come from the germline V gene (reference sequence). The trim removed 3 bases at V and 0 bases at J, leaving 4 bases unmatched. The length of the CDR3 is 15 residues. The CDR3 sequence: CASSIEGGNQETQYF. The CDR3 bases are TGTGCCAGTAGTATCGAAGGGGGCAACCAAGAGACCCAGTACTTC.

This clonotype came up many times. The V call is TRBV10-2, the J call TRBJ2-5; D is perhaps TRBD1 (6 bases). V was trimmed by 0 bases and J by 0 bases, leaving 8 bases between them. CDR3 length equals 15 residues. Germline loops: CDR1 WSHSY, CDR2 SAAADI. This CDR3 is CASSESRQDQETQYF. The CDR3 DNA reads TGCGCCAGCAGTGAGTCCAGACAGGACCAAGAGACCCAGTACTTC.

The J gene is TRBJ1-1, the V gene TRBV28, with D perhaps TRBD1 (6 bases). CDR3 length: 14 amino acids. Germline V gene sequence: CDR1 MDHEN, CDR2 SYDVKM. The V and J ends lost 6 bases and 4 bases respectively, with 15 bases between them. CDR3: CASRQPTGGTEAFF. The CDR3 DNA reads as TGTGCCAGCAGGCAACCGACAGGTGGCACTGAAGCTTTCTTT.

The chain is built from TRBV6-1 and TRBJ2-1; 9 bases are shared with TRBD1. The CDR3 length is 17 residues. V gave up 5 bases and J gave up 5 bases; unmatched junction bases: 13. The germline V gene has CDR1 MNHNS and CDR2 SASEGT. The CDR3 region is CASSQSPGDRVNNEQFF. CDR3 nucleotides: TGTGCCAGCAGTCAATCCCCGGGGGACAGGGTTAACAATGAGCAGTTCTTC.

This clonotype was recorded many times. The chain uses TRBV30 and TRBJ1-1, with D hard to call. V lost 0 bases and J 1 base, leaving 9 bases between the germline ends. Per germline, CDR1 GTSNPN and CDR2 SVGIG (reference sequence). The CDR3 has 14 amino acids. CDR3: CAWSVGGQNTEAFF. In DNA form, the CDR3 reads TGTGCCTGGAGTGTAGGTGGCCAGAACACTGAAGCTTTCTTT.

The J gene is TRBJ2-1, the V gene TRBV20-1; a weak D match, TRBD1 (5 bases). Trimming stripped 0 bases from V and 9 bases from J, with 15 bases between. The CDR3 has 14 residues. Germline loops: CDR1 DFQATT, CDR2 SNEGSKA (reference sequence). The chain's CDR3 is CSARDHAGLLEQFF. CDR3 DNA sequence: TGCAGTGCTAGAGATCACGCAGGGTTGCTTGAGCAGTTCTTC.

The gene calls are TRBV20-1 and TRBJ2-1; D may correspond to TRBD1 or TRBD2 (5 bases each). The CDR3 is 17 residues long. The V gene's germline CDR1 is DFQATT and CDR2 SNEGSKA (reference sequence). Trimming left V 0 bases short and J 4 bases short, with 19 bases between. The CDR3: CSAREAIRVGAYNEQFF. In nucleotides, the CDR3 is TGCAGTGCTAGAGAGGCAATCCGGGTCGGGGCTTACAATGAGCAGTTCTTC.

The CDR3: CASRRGAGVYEQYF. The CDR3 DNA reads TGTGCCAGTAGACGAGGGGCCGGGGTCTACGAGCAGTACTTC. The V and J genes are TRBV19 and TRBJ2-7; D is perhaps TRBD1 or TRBD2 (5 bases each). CDR1 is LNHDA and CDR2 is SQIVND in the germline V gene (reference sequence). This CDR3 is 14 amino acids long. Trimming took off 6 bases at V and 3 bases at J, with 15 bases between the two ends.

This chain's CDR3 is CASRLDRDATEAFF. The CDR3 DNA reads as TGTGCCAGTAGGTTAGACAGGGACGCCACTGAAGCTTTCTTT. V usage is TRBV19 and J usage is TRBJ1-1; TRBD1 matches at 7 bases. The CDR3 has 14 amino acids. Germline loops: CDR1 LNHDA, CDR2 SQIVND (reference sequence). J lost 4 bases, V lost 6 bases, and 8 bases had no gene match.

The chain links TRBV20-1 to TRBJ2-1, with 8 nucleotides matching TRBD2. This CDR3 region has 16 residues. CDR1 and CDR2 from the germline V gene are DFQATT and SNEGSKA (reference sequence). Trimming at V came to 4 bases and at J to 7 bases, leaving 15 bases not matched to a gene. CDR3 amino acids: CSAISILGASGNEQFF. The CDR3 DNA sequence: TGCAGTGCTATATCTATCTTGGGGGCTAGCGGGAATGAGCAGTTCTTC.

This chain uses TRBV30 with TRBJ2-7; 7 nucleotides match TRBD2. Trimming took 0 bases from V and 4 from J; bases not matched to a gene: 9. Germline V lookup: CDR1 GTSNPN, CDR2 SVGIG (reference sequence). The CDR3 runs to 15 residues. The CDR3 spells CAWSVAGGIGYEQYF. As DNA, the CDR3 is TGTGCCTGGAGTGTAGCCGGGGGGATTGGGTACGAGCAGTACTTC.

This clonotype was observed many times. The V call is TRBV2, the J call TRBJ1-2; possible D gene TRBD1, 5 bases. In germline, CDR1 is SNHLY, CDR2 FYNNEI. The V end was cut by 10 bases, the J end by 2 bases, with 14 bases between. The CDR3 consists of 13 residues. CDR3 loop: CATNTQGNYGYTF. CDR3 DNA sequence: TGTGCCACCAATACCCAGGGAAACTATGGCTACACCTTC.

There are a few counts of this clonotype. This rearrangement joins TRBV20-1 to TRBJ2-2; 10 nucleotides line up with TRBD2. This CDR3 comprises 16 residues. CDR1 DFQATT and CDR2 SNEGSKA come from the germline V gene (reference sequence). The V segment lost 6 bases and the J segment 3 bases; nucleotides outside the gene matches: 10. The CDR3 protein is CSASPLAGEDTGELFF. CDR3 DNA: TGCAGTGCAAGCCCGCTAGCGGGAGAGGACACCGGGGAGCTGTTTTTT.

In this sample, this clonotype turned up many times. The chain recombines TRBV5-6 with TRBJ1-1, with D unresolved. With 0 bases removed from V and 1 base from J, the gap between germline ends came to 16 bases. The V gene's germline CDR1 is SGHDT and CDR2 YYEEEE. This CDR3 is built from 17 residues. The CDR3 sequence is CASSLVNFWRKNTEAFF. In DNA form, the CDR3 reads TGTGCCAGCAGCTTGGTAAATTTCTGGCGGAAGAACACTGAAGCTTTCTTT.

There are many counts of this clonotype. V usage is TRBV12-3 or TRBV12-4 and J usage is TRBJ1-1; no clear D gene. V was cut by 2 bases and J by 6 bases, with 25 bases left in between. The CDR3 has 18 amino acids. This CDR3 is CASSLSGIVPLVVAEAFF. The CDR3 region has the DNA TGTGCCAGCAGTTTATCGGGCATAGTACCCTTGGTAGTCGCTGAAGCTTTCTTT.

This clonotype was recorded many times. The rearrangement joins TRBV27 to TRBJ2-7, with TRBD2 identical over 8 bases. The CDR3 runs to 15 residues. The V gene end was trimmed by 2 bases and the J gene end by 4 bases; junction bases not matched to a gene: 7. Germline V gene lookup returns CDR1 MNHEY and CDR2 SMNVEV (reference sequence). CDR3 sequence: CASSLNSGSIYEQYF. Written as DNA, the CDR3 is TGTGCCAGCAGTTTAAACAGCGGGAGTATATACGAGCAGTACTTC.